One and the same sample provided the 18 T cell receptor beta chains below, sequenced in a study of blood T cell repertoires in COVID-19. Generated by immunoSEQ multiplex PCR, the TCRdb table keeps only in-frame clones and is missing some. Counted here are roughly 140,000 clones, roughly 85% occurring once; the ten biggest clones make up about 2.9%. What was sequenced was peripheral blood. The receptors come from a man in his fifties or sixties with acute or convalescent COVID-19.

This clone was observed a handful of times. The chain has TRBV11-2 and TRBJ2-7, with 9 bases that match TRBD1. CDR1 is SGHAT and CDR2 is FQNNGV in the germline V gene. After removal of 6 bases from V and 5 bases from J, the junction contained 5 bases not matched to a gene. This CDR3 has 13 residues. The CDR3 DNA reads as TGTGCCAGCAGGGTAACAGGGGGCGACGAGCAGTACTTC. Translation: CASRVTGGDEQYF.

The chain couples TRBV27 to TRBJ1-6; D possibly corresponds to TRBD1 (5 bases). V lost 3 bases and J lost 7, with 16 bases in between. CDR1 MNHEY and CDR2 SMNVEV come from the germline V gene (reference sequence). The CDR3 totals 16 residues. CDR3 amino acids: CASSFRGGGQNSPLHF. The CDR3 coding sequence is TGTGCCAGCAGTTTTCGGGGGGGAGGTCAGAATTCACCCCTCCACTTT.

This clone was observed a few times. The CDR3 DNA is TGTGCCAGCTCCCTGAGAGGACAGGGCGAGAGACTAGCGGGGGTTGAGCAGTTCTTC. Translated: CASSLRGQGERLAGVEQFF. This rearrangement joins TRBV18 to TRBJ2-1, with 12 bases matching TRBD2. The length of the CDR3 is 19 residues. V was clipped by 6 bases and J by 9 bases; unmatched bases: 21. The germline V gene encodes CDR1 KGHSH and CDR2 LQKENI.

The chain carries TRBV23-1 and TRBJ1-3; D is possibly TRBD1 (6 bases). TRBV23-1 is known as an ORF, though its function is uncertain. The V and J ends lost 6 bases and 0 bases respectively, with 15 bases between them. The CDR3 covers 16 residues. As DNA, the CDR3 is TGCGCCAGCAGCCCCAGGGGCCCCCTCTCTGGAAACACCATATATTTT. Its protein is CASSPRGPLSGNTIYF.

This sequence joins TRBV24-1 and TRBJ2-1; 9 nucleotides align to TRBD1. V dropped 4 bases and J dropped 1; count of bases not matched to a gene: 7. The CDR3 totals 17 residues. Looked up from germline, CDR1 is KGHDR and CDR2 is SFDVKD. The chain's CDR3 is CATSEGQGQLSYNEQFF. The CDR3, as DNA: TGTGCCACCAGTGAGGGACAGGGACAGTTGTCCTACAATGAGCAGTTCTTC.

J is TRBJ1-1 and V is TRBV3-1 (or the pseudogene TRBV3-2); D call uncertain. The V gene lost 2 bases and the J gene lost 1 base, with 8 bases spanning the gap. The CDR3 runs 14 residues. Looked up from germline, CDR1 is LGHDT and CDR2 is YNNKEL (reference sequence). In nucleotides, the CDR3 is TGTGCCAGCAGCCAAAAATATTCGAACACTGAAGCTTTCTTT. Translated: CASSQKYSNTEAFF.

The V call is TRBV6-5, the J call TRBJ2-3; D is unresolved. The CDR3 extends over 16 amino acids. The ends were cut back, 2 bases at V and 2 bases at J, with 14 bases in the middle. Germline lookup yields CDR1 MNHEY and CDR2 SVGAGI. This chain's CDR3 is CASSYGPLPYTDTQYF. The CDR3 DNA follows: TGTGCCAGCAGTTACGGGCCACTCCCCTACACAGATACGCAGTATTTT.

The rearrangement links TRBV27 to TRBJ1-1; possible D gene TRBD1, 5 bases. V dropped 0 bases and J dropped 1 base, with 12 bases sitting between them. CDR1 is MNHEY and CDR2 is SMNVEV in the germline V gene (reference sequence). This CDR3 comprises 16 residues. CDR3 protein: CASSLSTGGSNTEAFF. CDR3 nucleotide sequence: TGTGCCAGCAGTTTATCGACGGGGGGTTCGAACACTGAAGCTTTCTTT.

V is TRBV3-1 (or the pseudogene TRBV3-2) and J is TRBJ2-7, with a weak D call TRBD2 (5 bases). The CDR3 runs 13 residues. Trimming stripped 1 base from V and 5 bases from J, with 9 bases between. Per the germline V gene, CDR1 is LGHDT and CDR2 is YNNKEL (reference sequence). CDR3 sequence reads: CASSQGSGNEQYF. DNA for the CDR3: TGTGCCAGCAGCCAAGGGTCGGGGAACGAGCAGTACTTC.

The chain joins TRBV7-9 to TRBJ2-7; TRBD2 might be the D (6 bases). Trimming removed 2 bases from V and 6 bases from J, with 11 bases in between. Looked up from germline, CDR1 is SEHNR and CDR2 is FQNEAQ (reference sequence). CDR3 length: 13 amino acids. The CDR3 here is CASSLNLGGEQYF. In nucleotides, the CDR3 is TGTGCCAGCAGCTTAAACCTGGGGGGCGAGCAGTACTTC.

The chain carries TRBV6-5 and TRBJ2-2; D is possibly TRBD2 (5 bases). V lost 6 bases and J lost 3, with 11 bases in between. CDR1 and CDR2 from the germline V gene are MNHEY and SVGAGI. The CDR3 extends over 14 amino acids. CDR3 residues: CASRLWTHTGELFF. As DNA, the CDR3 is TGTGCCAGCAGGCTTTGGACTCACACCGGGGAGCTGTTTTTT.

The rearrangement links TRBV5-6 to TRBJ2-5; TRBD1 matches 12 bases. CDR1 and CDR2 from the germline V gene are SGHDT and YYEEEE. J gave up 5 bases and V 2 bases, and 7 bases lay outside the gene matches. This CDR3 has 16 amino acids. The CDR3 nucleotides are TGTGCCAGCAGCTTACCCCGGGACAGGGGGCGTGAGACCCAGTACTTC. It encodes CASSLPRDRGRETQYF.

The CDR3 DNA reads TGTGCCAGCAGGACAGGATCCCACGGCTACACCTTC. It translates to CASRTGSHGYTF. The rearrangement uses TRBV6-6 and TRBJ1-2; tentative D call: TRBD1 (6 bases). Germline CDR1 MNHNY, CDR2 SVGAGI (reference sequence). This CDR3 has 12 residues. Trimming left V 6 bases short and J 8 bases short, with 13 bases between.

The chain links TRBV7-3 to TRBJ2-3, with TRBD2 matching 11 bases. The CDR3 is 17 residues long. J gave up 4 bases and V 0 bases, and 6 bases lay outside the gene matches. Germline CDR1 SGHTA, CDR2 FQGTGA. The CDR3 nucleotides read TGTGCCAGCAGCTTAACGACTAGCGGGGAGACGGCAGATACGCAGTATTTT. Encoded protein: CASSLTTSGETADTQYF.

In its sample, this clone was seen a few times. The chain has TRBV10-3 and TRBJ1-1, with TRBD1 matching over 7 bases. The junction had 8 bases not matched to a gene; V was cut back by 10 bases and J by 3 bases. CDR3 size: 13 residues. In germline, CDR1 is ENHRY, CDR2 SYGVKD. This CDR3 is CATHRGEHTEAFF. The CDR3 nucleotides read TGTGCCACCCACAGGGGAGAGCACACTGAAGCTTTCTTT.

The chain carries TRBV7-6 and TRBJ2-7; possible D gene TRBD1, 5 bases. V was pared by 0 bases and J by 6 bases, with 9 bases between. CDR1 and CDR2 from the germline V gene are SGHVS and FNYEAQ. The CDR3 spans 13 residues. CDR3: CASSLAGPGEQYF. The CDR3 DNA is TGTGCCAGCAGCTTAGCGGGGCCCGGCGAGCAGTACTTC.

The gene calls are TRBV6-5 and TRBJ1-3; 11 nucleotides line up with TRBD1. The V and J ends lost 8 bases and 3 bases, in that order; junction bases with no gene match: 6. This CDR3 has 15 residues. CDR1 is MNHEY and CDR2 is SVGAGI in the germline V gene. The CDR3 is CASWWTGGHGNTIYF. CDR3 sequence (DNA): TGTGCCAGCTGGTGGACAGGGGGCCATGGAAACACCATATATTTT.

The chain's CDR3 is CASSPAGRGDEKLFF. CDR3 nucleotide sequence: TGTGCCAGCAGCCCCGCGGGCAGGGGGGATGAAAAACTGTTTTTT. The V gene is TRBV5-6, the J gene TRBJ1-4; 7 nucleotides align to TRBD1. V was clipped by 4 bases and J by 6 bases; unmatched bases: 9. CDR1 SGHDT and CDR2 YYEEEE come from the germline V gene. The CDR3 is 15 amino acids.